Reported below is one T cell receptor (beta chain). What it binds is not known. This sample is drawn from a study of monozygotic twins with inflammatory bowel disease. No DNA is given; TCRdb re-called the 5' RACE reads and lists each CDR3 protein once. The sample data list 200,000 to 250,000 distinct CDR3 sequences. Study-level findings and limits: Patients got different immunosuppressive treatments, which may have made their repertoires more variable. IBD patients, compared with healthy twins, shared fewer clonotypes with others (especially with disease activity).

There are 15 residues in the CDR3. Germline CDR1 is SGHAT and CDR2 is FQNNGV. Sequencing input: blood. This TCR derives from a human donor with ulcerative colitis or Crohn's disease, or a healthy co-twin of an affected twin (not recorded which). This chain links TRBV11-2 with TRBJ1-6; the D call from TCRdb, TRBD1, cannot be confirmed without DNA. Here the CDR3 reads CASSLLGQGNSPLHF.